These 4 T cell receptor beta chains came from one sample sequenced in a study of cytomegalovirus exposure and HLA in healthy donors. Vbeta (60) and Jbeta (13) primers were used in the PCR. Some clones are missing from TCRdb's copy, which holds only in-frame ones; the method was immunoSEQ multiplex PCR. The table shows about 120,000 clones, with about 80% occurring only once. Sample: PBMCs. Receptor source: a man aged 60 to 69 in good health and CMV-seropositive.

The chain joins TRBV28 to TRBJ2-1; maybe TRBD1 (5 bases). The V gene's germline CDR1 is MDHEN and CDR2 SYDVKM. CDR3 length: 13 residues. Trimming pared 1 base from V and 7 bases from J, leaving 8 bases between. The CDR3 DNA reads as TGTGCCAGCAGTTTATACCCAGGGAATGAGCAGTTCTTC. Amino acids: CASSLYPGNEQFF.

The chain joins TRBV15 to TRBJ1-2; D gene unclear. This CDR3 has 13 residues. Germline V gives CDR1 LNHNV, CDR2 YYDKDF (reference sequence). V lost 0 bases and J 7 bases, leaving 9 bases between the germline ends. The chain's CDR3 is CATSRDTRSGYTF. The CDR3 bases are TGTGCCACCAGCAGAGATACGAGGAGTGGCTACACCTTC.

Concerning this clone itself: At the DNA level, this CDR3 is encoded by other sequences in the same sample as well. This rearrangement joins TRBV9 to TRBJ1-5; D remains unclear. V lost 0 bases to trimming and J lost 4 bases, with 8 bases between them. The CDR3 is made up of 14 amino acids. Per germline, CDR1 SGDLS and CDR2 YYNGEE. DNA of the CDR3: TGTGCCAGCAGCGTAGGGGGAGGGAATCAGCCCCAGCATTTT. Its translation: CASSVGGGNQPQHF.

The CDR3 nucleotides are TGCGCCAGCAGCTGGCGGGCGCTCCAAGAGACCCAGTACTTC. This sequence encodes CASSWRALQETQYF. The chain couples TRBV5-1 to TRBJ2-5, with D possibly matching TRBD2 (5 bases). V was clipped by 3 bases and J by 1 base, with 10 bases between them. From germline, CDR1 is SGHRS and CDR2 YFSETQ. The CDR3 has 14 residues.